The 15 T cell receptor beta chains reported below all come from one sample, sequenced in a study of cytomegalovirus exposure and HLA in healthy donors. With 60 Vbeta and 13 Jbeta primers, the PCR was carried out. Method: immunoSEQ multiplex PCR; TCRdb's copy keeps in-frame clones and lacks some. This repertoire shows about 61,000 clones, about 89% found once; its top ten account for approximately 1.4%. What was sequenced was PBMCs. Receptors originate from a man aged 25-40 years in good health and CMV-seropositive.

Written as DNA, the CDR3 is TGTGCCAGTAGTATAGAGCCGGGACTGGGCGGAAATGAGCAGTTCTTC. Translating gives CASSIEPGLGGNEQFF. The V call is TRBV19, the J call TRBJ2-1, with TRBD2 as a possible D gene (6 bases). V dropped 0 bases and J dropped 7 bases, with 16 bases sitting between them. The CDR3 loop spans 16 amino acids. Per germline, CDR1 LNHDA and CDR2 SQIVND (reference sequence).

The V and J genes are TRBV7-8 and TRBJ2-1; 7 bases agree with TRBD1. J lost 6 bases, V lost 2 bases, and 10 bases had no gene match. Germline V gene sequence: CDR1 SGHVS, CDR2 FQNEAQ. The CDR3 spans 16 residues. The CDR3 loop reads CASSLTTGSLGNEQFF. CDR3 sequence (DNA): TGTGCCAGCAGCTTAACGACAGGGAGTCTAGGCAATGAGCAGTTCTTC.

The chain links TRBV2 to TRBJ2-7; D might be TRBD1 (6 bases). The ends were cut back, 6 bases at V and 3 bases at J, with 15 bases in the middle. Germline V gives CDR1 SNHLY, CDR2 FYNNEI. The CDR3 contains 14 residues. The CDR3 region has the DNA TGTGCCAGCAGGCTACAGGGTTTAGACTACGAGCAGTACTTC. It translates to CASRLQGLDYEQYF.

The genes are TRBV19 and TRBJ2-5; D perhaps matches TRBD1 (6 bases). Trimming stripped 7 bases from V and 4 bases from J, with 13 bases between. The CDR3 totals 13 residues. The germline gives CDR1 LNHDA, CDR2 SQIVND (reference sequence). CDR3 DNA sequence: TGTGCCAGTACTTCCCGAGGGGGAGAGACCCAGTACTTC. This sequence encodes CASTSRGGETQYF. The variable domain in full, completed from reference TRBV19 and TRBJ2-5, reads DGGITQSPKYLFRKEGQNVTLSCEQNLNHDAMYWYRQDPGQGLRLIYYSQIVNDFQKGDIAEGYSVSREKKESFPLTVTSAQKNPTAFYLCASTSRGGETQYFGPGTRLLVL.

The V call is TRBV19, the J call TRBJ1-5, with TRBD1 matching 7 bases. Losses at the gene ends were 7 bases for V and 3 bases for J; bases not matched to a gene: 15. Germline CDR1 and CDR2: LNHDA and SQIVND (reference sequence). The CDR3 sequence is 17 residues long. CDR3 bases: TGTGCCAGTAAGGAAAACCGGGACAGCGCCTACAATCAGCCCCAGCATTTT. Residues: CASKENRDSAYNQPQHF.

The chain employs TRBV19 and TRBJ2-1; 8 bases align to TRBD2. The length of the CDR3 is 17 residues. CDR1 and CDR2 from the germline V gene are LNHDA and SQIVND (reference sequence). V was clipped by 3 bases and J by 5 bases; unmatched bases: 12. The CDR3: CASSMTGTGGQHNEQFF. CDR3 in DNA: TGTGCCAGTAGTATGACGGGGACGGGAGGGCAACACAATGAGCAGTTCTTC.

DNA of the CDR3: TGTGCCAGCAGAACTACTAGCGGGAGGAACTCCTACGAGCAGTACTTC. Translated, it gives CASRTTSGRNSYEQYF. J is TRBJ2-7 and V is TRBV28, with TRBD2 identical over 12 bases. Germline-derived CDR1 and CDR2 are MDHEN and SYDVKM. The CDR3 spans 16 residues. V shed 6 bases and J 0 bases; nucleotides not matched to a gene: 6.

This clone has only a few counts. This chain uses TRBV10-3 with TRBJ1-1; weak D call: TRBD1 (5 bases). The CDR3 is 15 residues long. Germline V gives CDR1 ENHRY, CDR2 SYGVKD. V was shortened by 0 bases and J by 2 bases, with 10 bases between the two germline ends. The CDR3 protein is CAISESRTYNTEAFF. As DNA, the CDR3 is TGTGCCATCAGTGAGTCGAGGACATACAACACTGAAGCTTTCTTT.

This sequence joins TRBV6-6 and TRBJ1-2, with TRBD1 as a possible D gene (5 bases). Deletions cut 4 bases from V and 7 bases from J, with 16 bases between. From germline, CDR1 is MNHNY and CDR2 SVGAGI (reference sequence). This CDR3 comprises 14 residues. The CDR3 DNA sequence: TGTGCCAGCAGTTCGGCCCAGGGCAGCTCTGGCTACACCTTC. Translation: CASSSAQGSSGYTF.

This chain connects TRBV23-1 to TRBJ2-2; D not resolved. TRBV23-1 is reported as an ORF; its role is uncertain. CDR3 length: 14 residues. Trimming removed 2 bases from V and 4 bases from J, with 8 bases in between. The CDR3: CASSQGLSTGELFF. CDR3 sequence (DNA): TGCGCCAGCAGTCAAGGGCTGAGCACCGGGGAGCTGTTTTTT.

The V and J genes are TRBV5-4 and TRBJ1-5; no clear D gene. Trimming removed 0 bases from V and 1 base from J, with 5 bases in between. Germline CDR1 reads SGHNT; CDR2 reads YYREEE (reference sequence). The CDR3 extends over 14 amino acids. The CDR3 spells CASSLGGSNQPQHF. As DNA, the CDR3 is TGTGCCAGCAGCTTGGGAGGGAGCAATCAGCCCCAGCATTTT.

The rearrangement joins TRBV6-5 to TRBJ2-7, with 7 bases that match TRBD2. Trimming cost V 0 bases and J 0 bases; bases outside gene matches: 5. This CDR3 comprises 16 residues. The germline V gene encodes CDR1 MNHEY and CDR2 SVGAGI. CDR3 nucleotides: TGTGCCAGCAGTTACTCGAAATCTAGCGGCTCCTACGAGCAGTACTTC. It codes for CASSYSKSSGSYEQYF.

The chain couples TRBV7-2 to TRBJ1-2; 7 bases line up with TRBD1. The V segment lost 5 bases and the J segment 14 bases; nucleotides outside the gene matches: 11. CDR3 size: 12 residues. Germline loops: CDR1 SGHTA, CDR2 FQGNSA. The CDR3 nucleotides are TGTGCCAGCAGCGTCCCCCCGGGACAGAGGACCTTC. The encoded protein is CASSVPPGQRTF.

The chain links TRBV5-1 to TRBJ2-3; D remains unclear. Trimming removed 4 bases at V and 0 bases at J, with 6 bases between. CDR3 length: 13 amino acids. Germline V gene data show CDR1 as SGHRS and CDR2 as YFSETQ. DNA for the CDR3: TGCGCCAGCAGCCGGTCTAGCACAGATACGCAGTATTTT. Translated: CASSRSSTDTQYF.

The chain employs TRBV7-8 and TRBJ1-2; TRBD1 is a possible D gene (6 bases). Per germline, CDR1 SGHVS and CDR2 FQNEAQ. V lost 6 bases and J lost 2, with 13 bases in between. CDR3 length: 14 amino acids. DNA of the CDR3: TGTGCCAGCAGTCTAGGGCAGGGGAACTATGGCTACACCTTC. This sequence encodes CASSLGQGNYGYTF.